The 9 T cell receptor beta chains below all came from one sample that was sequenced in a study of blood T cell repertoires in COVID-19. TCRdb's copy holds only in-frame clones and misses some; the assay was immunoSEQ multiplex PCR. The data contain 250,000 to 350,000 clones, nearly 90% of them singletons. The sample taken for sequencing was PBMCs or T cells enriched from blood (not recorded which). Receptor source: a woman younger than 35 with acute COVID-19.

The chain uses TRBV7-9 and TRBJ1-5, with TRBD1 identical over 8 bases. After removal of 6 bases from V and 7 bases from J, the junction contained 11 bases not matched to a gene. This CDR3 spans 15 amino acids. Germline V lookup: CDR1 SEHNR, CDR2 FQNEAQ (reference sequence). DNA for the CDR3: TGTGCCAGCAGTCGGACAGGGCTTGTAGGACAGCCCCAGCATTTT. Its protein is CASSRTGLVGQPQHF.

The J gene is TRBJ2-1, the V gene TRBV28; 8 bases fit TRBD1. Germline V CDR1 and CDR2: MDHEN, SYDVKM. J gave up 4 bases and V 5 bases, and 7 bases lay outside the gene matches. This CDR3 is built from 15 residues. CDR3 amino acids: CASSPADREYNEQFF. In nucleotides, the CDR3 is TGTGCCAGCAGTCCCGCGGACAGGGAATACAATGAGCAGTTCTTC.

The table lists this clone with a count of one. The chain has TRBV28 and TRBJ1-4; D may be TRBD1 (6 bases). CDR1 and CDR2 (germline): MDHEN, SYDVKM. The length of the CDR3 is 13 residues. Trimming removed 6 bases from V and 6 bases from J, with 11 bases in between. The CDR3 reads CASSPTGYEKLFF. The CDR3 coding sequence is TGTGCCAGCAGCCCCACAGGGTATGAAAAACTGTTTTTT.

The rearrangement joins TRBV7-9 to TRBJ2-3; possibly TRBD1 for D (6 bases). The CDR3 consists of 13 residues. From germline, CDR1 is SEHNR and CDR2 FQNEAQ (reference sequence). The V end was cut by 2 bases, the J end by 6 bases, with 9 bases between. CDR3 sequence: CASSLLQGDTQYF. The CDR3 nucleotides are TGTGCCAGCAGCTTATTGCAGGGGGATACGCAGTATTTT.

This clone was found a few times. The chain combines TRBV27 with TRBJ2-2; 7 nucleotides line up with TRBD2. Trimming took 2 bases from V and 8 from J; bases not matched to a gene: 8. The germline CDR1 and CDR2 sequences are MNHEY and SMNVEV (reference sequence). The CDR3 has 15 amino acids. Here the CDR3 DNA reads TGTGCCAGCAGTTTACAAGGGAGGGTTTCTGGGGAGCTGTTTTTT. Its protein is CASSLQGRVSGELFF.

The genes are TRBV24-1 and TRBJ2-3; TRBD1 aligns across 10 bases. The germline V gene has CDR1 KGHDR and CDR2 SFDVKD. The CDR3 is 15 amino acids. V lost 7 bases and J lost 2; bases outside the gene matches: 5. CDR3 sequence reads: CATRAGTGDTDTQYF. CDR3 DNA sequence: TGTGCCACCAGGGCCGGGACAGGGGACACAGATACGCAGTATTTT.

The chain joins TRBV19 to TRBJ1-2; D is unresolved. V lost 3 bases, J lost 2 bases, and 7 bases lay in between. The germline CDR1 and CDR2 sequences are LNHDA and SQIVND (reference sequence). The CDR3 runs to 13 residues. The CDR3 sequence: CASSIQINYGYTF. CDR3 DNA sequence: TGTGCCAGTAGTATCCAGATCAACTATGGCTACACCTTC.

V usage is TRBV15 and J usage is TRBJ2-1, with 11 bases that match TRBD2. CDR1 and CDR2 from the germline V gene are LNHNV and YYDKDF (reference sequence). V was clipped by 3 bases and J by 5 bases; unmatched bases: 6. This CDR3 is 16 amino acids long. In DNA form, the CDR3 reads TGTGCCACCAGCAGGTGGGGACTAGCGGTTAACAATGAGCAGTTCTTC. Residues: CATSRWGLAVNNEQFF.

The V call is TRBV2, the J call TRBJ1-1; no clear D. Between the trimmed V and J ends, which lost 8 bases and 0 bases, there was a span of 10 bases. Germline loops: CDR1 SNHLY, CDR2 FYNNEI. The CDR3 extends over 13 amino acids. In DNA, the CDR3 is TGTGCCAGCGGGCAGGTAATGAACACTGAAGCTTTCTTT. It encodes CASGQVMNTEAFF.